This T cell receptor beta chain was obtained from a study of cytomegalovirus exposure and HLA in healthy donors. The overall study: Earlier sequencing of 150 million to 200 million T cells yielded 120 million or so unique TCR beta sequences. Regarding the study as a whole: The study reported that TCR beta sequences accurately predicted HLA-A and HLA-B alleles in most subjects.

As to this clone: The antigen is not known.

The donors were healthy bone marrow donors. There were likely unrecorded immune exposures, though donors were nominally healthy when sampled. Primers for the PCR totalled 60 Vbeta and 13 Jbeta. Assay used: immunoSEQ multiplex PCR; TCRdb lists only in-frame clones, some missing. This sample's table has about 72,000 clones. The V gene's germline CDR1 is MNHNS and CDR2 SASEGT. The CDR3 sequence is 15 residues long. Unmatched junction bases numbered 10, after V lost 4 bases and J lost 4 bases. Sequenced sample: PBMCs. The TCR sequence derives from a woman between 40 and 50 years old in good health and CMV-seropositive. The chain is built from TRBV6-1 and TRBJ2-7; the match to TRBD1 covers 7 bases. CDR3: CASSGGRQGFYEQYF. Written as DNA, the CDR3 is TGTGCCAGCAGTGGGGGACGACAGGGCTTTTACGAGCAGTACTTC.